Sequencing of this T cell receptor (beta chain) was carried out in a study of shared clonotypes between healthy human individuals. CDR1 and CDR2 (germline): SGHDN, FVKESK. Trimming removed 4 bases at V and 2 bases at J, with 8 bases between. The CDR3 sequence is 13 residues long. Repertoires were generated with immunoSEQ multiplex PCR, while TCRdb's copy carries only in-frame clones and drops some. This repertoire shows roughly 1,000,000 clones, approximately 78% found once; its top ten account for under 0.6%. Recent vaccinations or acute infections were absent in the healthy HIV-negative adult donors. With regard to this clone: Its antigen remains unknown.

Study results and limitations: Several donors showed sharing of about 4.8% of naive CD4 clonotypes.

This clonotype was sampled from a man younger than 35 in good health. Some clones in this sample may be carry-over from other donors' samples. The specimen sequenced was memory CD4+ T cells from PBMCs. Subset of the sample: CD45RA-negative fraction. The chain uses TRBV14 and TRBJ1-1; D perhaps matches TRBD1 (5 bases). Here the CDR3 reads CASSRQYNTEAFF. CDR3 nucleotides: TGTGCCAGCAGCCGACAGTACAACACTGAAGCTTTCTTT.